Presented here are 8 T cell receptor beta chains from one specimen sequenced in a study of cytomegalovirus exposure and HLA in healthy donors. PCR was performed using 60 Vbeta and 13 Jbeta primers. Here immunoSEQ multiplex PCR was the method, and the copy in TCRdb shows in-frame clones only, minus some. Of tens of thousands of clones in the sample, more than 60% were seen once. Sequencing was carried out using PBMCs. The origin of the receptors is a woman aged 40-49 years in good health and CMV-seropositive.

This clone was detected only once. The chain employs TRBV9 and TRBJ2-7; D not certain. Germline-derived CDR1 and CDR2 are SGDLS and YYNGEE. V lost 0 bases, J lost 3 bases, and 4 bases lay in between. The CDR3 runs 12 residues. CDR3 protein: CASSVAIYEQYF. CDR3 nucleotide sequence: TGTGCCAGCAGCGTAGCTATCTACGAGCAGTACTTC.

The chain couples TRBV2 to TRBJ1-5; a possible D gene is TRBD1 (6 bases). Trimming removed 4 bases from V and 14 bases from J, with 21 bases in between. CDR1 and CDR2 from the germline V gene are SNHLY and FYNNEI. The CDR3 is 14 residues long. The CDR3 DNA reads as TGTGCCAGCAGTGTCCGGAGGGGGGAGGGAGTGGAGCATTTT. It specifies CASSVRRGEGVEHF.

The V gene is TRBV2, the J gene TRBJ2-4; 7 nucleotides agree with TRBD2. CDR3 size: 12 residues. Germline CDR1 is SNHLY and CDR2 is FYNNEI. V gave up 10 bases and J gave up 6 bases; unmatched junction bases: 6. CDR3 region: CATGSGGNIQYF. CDR3 DNA: TGTGCCACCGGATCGGGGGGAAACATTCAGTACTTC.

The count of this clone is one. This chain links TRBV19 with TRBJ1-2; D gene uncertain. CDR1 is LNHDA and CDR2 is SQIVND in the germline V gene (reference sequence). The length of the CDR3 is 12 residues. Trimming took off 7 bases at V and 1 base at J, with 7 bases between the two ends. The CDR3 bases are TGTGCCAGTACCCGGAGTAACTATGGCTACACCTTC. Translated, it gives CASTRSNYGYTF. Using reference TRBV19 and TRBJ1-2 for the parts outside the CDR3, the full variable domain is DGGITQSPKYLFRKEGQNVTLSCEQNLNHDAMYWYRQDPGQGLRLIYYSQIVNDFQKGDIAEGYSVSREKKESFPLTVTSAQKNPTAFYLCASTRSNYGYTFGSGTRLTVV.

This clone has a handful of counts. The J gene is TRBJ2-3, the V gene TRBV7-2; 7 nucleotides line up with TRBD2. The CDR3 spans 15 residues. Unmatched junction bases numbered 5, after V lost 1 base and J lost 4 bases. Germline V lookup: CDR1 SGHTA, CDR2 FQGNSA. The CDR3 DNA reads as TGTGCCAGCAGCTTAGGGGGAGGGGAGGCAGATACGCAGTATTTT. It specifies CASSLGGGEADTQYF.

J is TRBJ1-4 and V is TRBV7-2; 11 bases are shared with TRBD1. Germline V gene lookup returns CDR1 SGHTA and CDR2 FQGNSA. The CDR3 spans 16 residues. V trimming: 3 bases; J trimming: 8 bases; junction bases outside the gene matches: 8. DNA of the CDR3: TGTGCCAGCAGCTTGGGTGGACAGGGGGCCAGAGAAAAACTGTTTTTT. Translation: CASSLGGQGAREKLFF.

The chain employs TRBV6-5 and TRBJ2-7; possible D gene TRBD1, 5 bases. Germline CDR1 is MNHEY and CDR2 is SVGAGI. This CDR3 has 13 residues. V was pared by 6 bases and J by 0 bases, with 9 bases between. The CDR3 nucleotides are TGTGCCAGCAGGGACACCCACTCCTACGAGCAGTACTTC. Its protein product is CASRDTHSYEQYF.

The J gene is TRBJ2-3, the V gene TRBV5-6; TRBD2 might be the D (6 bases). The CDR3 sequence is 16 residues long. CDR1 is SGHDT, CDR2 YYEEEE, per germline. Trimming pared 4 bases from V and 2 bases from J, leaving 17 bases between. CDR3 in DNA: TGTGCCAGCAGCGACGGCGGACTAACAAACACAGATACGCAGTATTTT. Amino acids: CASSDGGLTNTDTQYF.